The T cell receptor (beta chain) under discussion was sequenced for a study of blood T cells in healthy people across ages. Per sample, no less than 5.5 micrograms of total RNA were extracted. Study conclusions and caveats: Roughly linear declines in TCR beta diversity per million T cells occurred with age. Unknown donor CMV status possibly confounded expanded clonotype changes. Strong correlation existed between TCR beta diversity and naive T cell percentage.

This clonotype was observed a few times. Antigen: not known. It was with a sample-barcoded 5' primer and a J-beta primer mix that a second PCR of about 6 to 12 cycles was run. Each CDR3 protein gets one entry after TCRdb re-called the 5' RACE reads with MiXCR. The sample carries about 780,000 distinct CDR3 sequences, around 25% recorded once. The trim removed 1 base at V and 3 bases at J, leaving 10 bases unmatched. Germline lookup yields CDR1 SGHRS and CDR2 YFSETQ. CDR3 length: 17 amino acids. This same sample was also taken into another study, of T cells of mothers and their children.

The V and J genes are TRBV5-1 and TRBJ1-2; 9 bases align to TRBD1. The specimen sequenced was blood. This TCR derives from a boy under 18 in good health. The CDR3 sequence is CASSLTGQGPSDYGYTF. Here the CDR3 DNA reads TGCGCCAGCAGCTTGACTGGACAGGGGCCCTCGGACTATGGCTACACCTTC.